Following are 31 T cell receptor beta chains from one sample sequenced in a study of cytomegalovirus exposure and HLA in healthy donors. The PCR ran on 60 Vbeta and 13 Jbeta primers. The method was immunoSEQ multiplex PCR; TCRdb's version includes in-frame clones alone and lacks a portion of them. Of approximately 110,000 clones listed, 77% are singletons. The source material was PBMCs. The receptors originated from a human donor in good health.

The genes are TRBV7-7 and TRBJ1-2; possibly TRBD1 for D (5 bases). CDR1 is SSHAT, CDR2 FNYEAQ, per germline (reference sequence). V lost 5 bases, J lost 8 bases, and 9 bases lay in between. This CDR3 is built from 11 residues. The CDR3 here is CASSGRQGYTF. DNA of the CDR3: TGTGCCAGCAGCGGCCGACAGGGCTACACCTTC.

This clone was recorded only once. The V call is TRBV10-3, the J call TRBJ1-1, with D maybe TRBD1 (5 bases). Germline lookup yields CDR1 ENHRY and CDR2 SYGVKD. CDR3 length: 16 residues. V gave up 2 bases and J gave up 4 bases, with 17 bases separating them. DNA of the CDR3: TGTGCCATCAGTGAGATGGCAGGGTGGGGGGGCACTGAAGCTTTCTTT. This translates into CAISEMAGWGGTEAFF.

V is TRBV4-1 and J is TRBJ1-5; unclear D gene. Trimming took off 0 bases at V and 3 bases at J, with 6 bases between the two ends. The length of the CDR3 is 14 residues. Per the germline V gene, CDR1 is MGHRA and CDR2 is YSYEKL. In nucleotides, the CDR3 is TGCGCCAGCAGCCAAGACAGTTTCAATCAGCCCCAGCATTTT. This codes for CASSQDSFNQPQHF.

The rearrangement joins TRBV4-2 to TRBJ2-1; the match to TRBD2 covers 10 bases. Germline values: CDR1 LGHNA, CDR2 YNFKEQ. This CDR3 is 16 amino acids long. V dropped 3 bases and J dropped 6; count of bases not matched to a gene: 8. The CDR3 protein is CASSHQIRTSGNEQFF. The CDR3 nucleotides are TGTGCCAGCAGCCATCAAATCCGGACTAGCGGCAATGAGCAGTTCTTC.

Concerning this clone: One junction end disagrees with the germline gene, perhaps due to a read error. The rearrangement joins TRBV7-2 to TRBJ2-6; maybe TRBD1 (5 bases). CDR3 length: 16 amino acids. Germline V gives CDR1 SGHTA, CDR2 FQGNSA. For the CDR3, the DNA is TGTGCCAGCAGCTCCGGACATTACTCTGGGGCCAACGGCCTGACTTTC. Residues: CASSSGHYSGANGLTF.

This clone appeared a few times. This chain uses TRBV28 with TRBJ2-3, with 9 bases aligning to TRBD1. The CDR3 extends over 17 amino acids. J lost 2 bases, V lost 6 bases, and 12 bases had no gene match. CDR1 and CDR2 from the germline V gene are MDHEN and SYDVKM. The CDR3 is CASSLGDRVHLTDTQYF. As DNA, the CDR3 is TGTGCCAGCAGCCTCGGGGACAGGGTCCATCTCACAGATACGCAGTATTTT.

V is TRBV19 and J is TRBJ2-7; 8 bases fit TRBD1. V dropped 3 bases and J dropped 2; count of bases not matched to a gene: 3. CDR1 is LNHDA and CDR2 is SQIVND in the germline V gene (reference sequence). The CDR3 is made up of 14 amino acids. The chain's CDR3 is CASSIVGQAYEQYF. The CDR3 coding sequence is TGTGCCAGTAGTATTGTGGGACAGGCCTACGAGCAGTACTTC.

V usage is TRBV12-5 and J usage is TRBJ2-1; 8 bases line up with TRBD2. Germline CDR1 and CDR2: LGHNT and FRNRAP. The CDR3 runs 15 residues. With 6 bases clipped from V and 4 bases from J, the junction kept 8 bases outside the gene matches. The CDR3, as DNA: TGTGCTAGTGGGACTGTAGCGGGACCATACAATGAGCAGTTCTTC. This encodes CASGTVAGPYNEQFF.

CDR3: CASSHREGWNTEAFF. The CDR3 nucleotides read TGCGCCAGCAGCCACCGAGAGGGATGGAACACTGAAGCTTTCTTT. This sequence joins TRBV5-1 and TRBJ1-1, with D unresolved. CDR1 and CDR2 (germline): SGHRS, YFSETQ. The CDR3 spans 15 residues. Trimming took 4 bases from V and 1 from J, leaving 14 bases between them.

The chain carries TRBV5-1 and TRBJ2-3; TRBD2 matches 8 bases. The germline V gene encodes CDR1 SGHRS and CDR2 YFSETQ. Losses at the gene ends were 4 bases for V and 4 bases for J; bases not matched to a gene: 8. The CDR3 is made up of 15 amino acids. CDR3 sequence reads: CASSRTGTSADTQYF. DNA of the CDR3: TGCGCCAGCAGCCGGACGGGGACTAGTGCAGATACGCAGTATTTT.

V usage is TRBV7-6 and J usage is TRBJ2-1; 8 nucleotides match TRBD2. V dropped 4 bases and J dropped 10; count of bases not matched to a gene: 12. This CDR3 is 15 amino acids long. Germline V lookup: CDR1 SGHVS, CDR2 FNYEAQ. The CDR3 sequence: CASSSLAGLREEQFF. The CDR3 DNA sequence: TGTGCCAGCAGCTCTTTAGCGGGGTTGCGAGAGGAGCAGTTCTTC.

As DNA, the CDR3 is TGTGCCAGCAGCTTAGTTCGGACAGGGGGGGGTGGTGAAAAACTGTTTTTT. This codes for CASSLVRTGGGGEKLFF. This chain connects TRBV11-2 to TRBJ1-4; 10 bases are a match to TRBD1. The CDR3 sequence is 17 residues long. With V trimmed by 1 base and J by 7 bases, 9 bases remained unmatched. Germline values: CDR1 SGHAT, CDR2 FQNNGV.

On this clone itself: Additional DNA sequences in this sample encode the identical CDR3. The V call is TRBV20-1, the J call TRBJ2-7; 7 nucleotides agree with TRBD1. Unmatched junction bases numbered 1, after V lost 6 bases and J lost 2 bases. In germline, CDR1 is DFQATT, CDR2 SNEGSKA (reference sequence). The CDR3 is 11 residues long. CDR3 sequence (DNA): TGCAGTGCAGGACAGGCCTACGAGCAGTACTTC. Its translation is CSAGQAYEQYF.

This clone was observed once. The CDR3 sequence: CASSRGGASGSTGELFF. As DNA, the CDR3 is TGTGCCAGCAGCCGAGGGGGGGCTAGCGGGAGTACCGGGGAGCTGTTTTTT. The chain carries TRBV5-4 and TRBJ2-2; 10 bases are a match to TRBD2. In germline, CDR1 is SGHNT, CDR2 YYREEE (reference sequence). Unmatched junction bases numbered 11, after V lost 4 bases and J lost 5 bases. The CDR3 is made up of 17 amino acids.

This clone was seen more than once but under ten times. The chain couples TRBV6-6 to TRBJ1-4; D is unclear. Germline V gene sequence: CDR1 MNHNY, CDR2 SVGAGI (reference sequence). This CDR3 region has 15 residues. Trimming stripped 0 bases from V and 6 bases from J, with 11 bases between. The CDR3 DNA follows: TGTGCCAGCAGTTACTCGAGTACCGGTTATGAAAAACTGTTTTTT. Translation: CASSYSSTGYEKLFF.

The sample holds a few counts of this clone. This sequence joins TRBV4-1 and TRBJ2-7, with D possibly TRBD2 on 5 matching bases. The germline gives CDR1 MGHRA, CDR2 YSYEKL. This CDR3 spans 15 amino acids. With 4 bases removed from V and 0 bases from J, the gap between germline ends came to 13 bases. The CDR3 loop reads CASSRQTAGSYEQYF. The CDR3 nucleotides are TGCGCCAGCAGCCGTCAGACGGCGGGCTCCTACGAGCAGTACTTC.

The genes are TRBV5-1 and TRBJ1-4, with D uncertain. V was shortened by 4 bases and J by 4 bases, with 14 bases between the two germline ends. The germline V gene has CDR1 SGHRS and CDR2 YFSETQ. CDR3 length equals 15 residues. CDR3 bases: TGCGCCAGCAGCGAAAGGCCGGGTCTTAATGAAAAACTGTTTTTT. Residues: CASSERPGLNEKLFF.

The chain recombines TRBV21-1 with TRBJ2-1; TRBD1 is the table's D call and was not checked against the DNA. TRBV21-1 is deemed a pseudogene. This CDR3 spans 16 amino acids. The CDR3: CASSKAPGSGYNEQFF. The CDR3 region has the DNA TGTGCCAGCAGCAAAGCGCCAGGGTCTGGCTACAATGAGCAGTTCTTC.

V gene TRBV5-8 combines with J gene TRBJ2-7; D unclear. In germline, CDR1 is SGHTS, CDR2 YDEGEE. The CDR3 is 12 amino acids. The germline V and J ends were trimmed by 4 bases and 2 bases, with 7 bases remaining between them. The CDR3 loop reads CASSTAPYEQYF. CDR3 DNA: TGTGCCAGCAGCACAGCTCCCTACGAGCAGTACTTC. Variable domain in full (rest from reference TRBV5-8 and TRBJ2-7): EAGVTQSPTHLIKTRGQQATLRCSPISGHTSVYWYQQALGLGLQFLLWYDEGEERNRGNFPPRFSGRQFPNYSSELNVNALELEDSALYLCASSTAPYEQYFGPGTRLTVT.

This clone was recorded a few times. This chain uses TRBV19 with TRBJ2-5; TRBD2 agrees at 11 bases. This CDR3 is built from 16 residues. With V trimmed by 7 bases and J by 2 bases, 9 bases remained unmatched. Germline lookup yields CDR1 LNHDA and CDR2 SQIVND (reference sequence). The CDR3 DNA is TGTGCCAGTAATACACCGGGACTAGCGGAGCAAGAGACCCAGTACTTC. Translating gives CASNTPGLAEQETQYF.

J is TRBJ2-7 and V is TRBV6-5; a weak D match, TRBD1 (7 bases). The V and J ends lost 0 bases and 5 bases respectively, with 11 bases between them. Germline assignment: CDR1 MNHEY and CDR2 SVGAGI. The CDR3 has 14 residues. For the CDR3, the DNA is TGTGCCAGCAGTTACTCACAGGGGAGGAACGAGCAGTACTTC. It yields the protein CASSYSQGRNEQYF.

The V call is TRBV6-5, the J call TRBJ1-4; D is ambiguous. Germline V lookup: CDR1 MNHEY, CDR2 SVGAGI. This CDR3 contains 14 residues. The V and J ends lost 7 bases and 3 bases respectively, with 12 bases between them. The CDR3 sequence is CASTIDYANEKLFF. The DNA of the CDR3 is TGTGCCAGCACTATAGACTACGCTAATGAAAAACTGTTTTTT.

The chain has TRBV5-1 and TRBJ2-1; 8 bases are a match to TRBD1. The V gene's germline CDR1 is SGHRS and CDR2 YFSETQ. J gave up 5 bases and V 7 bases, and 8 bases lay outside the gene matches. The CDR3 length is 14 residues. The CDR3 DNA reads TGCGCCAGCGGGGGGACAGGTGCCCACAATGAGCAGTTCTTC. Protein sequence: CASGGTGAHNEQFF.

This clone was observed a single time. J is TRBJ2-3 and V is TRBV28; 7 bases match TRBD2. Germline trimming cut 4 bases from V and 3 bases from J; bases unmatched to any gene: 7. Germline values: CDR1 MDHEN, CDR2 SYDVKM. The CDR3 covers 15 residues. CDR3 sequence reads: CASSSEREITDTQYF. CDR3 coding DNA: TGTGCCAGCAGTTCAGAGCGGGAAATAACAGATACGCAGTATTTT.

The chain combines TRBV20-1 with TRBJ2-7, with D unclear. The CDR3 is made up of 11 amino acids. Trimming removed 3 bases at V and 2 bases at J, with 5 bases between. The germline V gene encodes CDR1 DFQATT and CDR2 SNEGSKA (reference sequence). The CDR3 coding sequence is TGCAGTGCTAGCGGTCCCTACGAGCAGTACTTC. Its translation: CSASGPYEQYF.

The chain has TRBV5-1 and TRBJ2-5, with a weak D call TRBD2 (5 bases). The J call may not be correct, given that the DNA end is closer to TRBJ2-7. This CDR3 has 14 amino acids. CDR1 and CDR2 from the germline V gene are SGHRS and YFSETQ. The CDR3, as DNA: TGCGCCAGCAGCCCCCTTAGCGACTTAGACGAGCAGTACTTC. Translation gives CASSPLSDLDEQYF.

In this sample, this clone turned up once. The chain is built from TRBV2 and TRBJ2-7; a possible D gene is TRBD2 (7 bases). The CDR3 has 16 residues. V gave up 1 base and J gave up 5 bases, with 18 bases separating them. Germline loops: CDR1 SNHLY, CDR2 FYNNEI. The CDR3 sequence is CASSEEAGWGGHEQYF. The CDR3 DNA is TGTGCCAGCAGTGAAGAGGCGGGATGGGGGGGCCACGAGCAGTACTTC.

The V gene is TRBV5-1, the J gene TRBJ2-7; 10 bases fit TRBD1. This CDR3 has 16 residues. Germline values: CDR1 SGHRS, CDR2 YFSETQ. V gave up 1 base and J gave up 6 bases; unmatched junction bases: 10. The CDR3 bases are TGCGCCAGCAGCTTGCAGGTCGGGACAGGGGCCCCCGAGCAGTACTTC. Translation gives CASSLQVGTGAPEQYF.

This chain connects TRBV29-1 to TRBJ2-1; no reliable D call. The CDR3 has 13 amino acids. V dropped 3 bases and J dropped 1 base, with 7 bases sitting between them. Germline V gene lookup returns CDR1 SQVTM and CDR2 ANQGSEA. The CDR3: CSVEGLSYNEQFF. The CDR3 DNA reads as TGCAGCGTTGAGGGCCTATCCTACAATGAGCAGTTCTTC.

This sequence joins TRBV19 and TRBJ2-1; 16 bases line up with TRBD2. The J segment lost 7 bases and the V segment lost 5 bases, leaving 5 bases of the junction unmatched. Germline-derived CDR1 and CDR2 are LNHDA and SQIVND (reference sequence). The CDR3 length is 16 residues. The CDR3 DNA reads TGTGCCAGTAGTCCGTTGGGACTAGCGGGGGGGAATGAGCAGTTCTTC. Translating it yields CASSPLGLAGGNEQFF.

The sample holds a few counts of this clone. J is TRBJ1-1 and V is TRBV28; 9 positions match TRBD1. V lost 6 bases, J lost 4 bases, and 3 bases stayed unmatched. Germline CDR1 reads MDHEN; CDR2 reads SYDVKM. The CDR3 is made up of 13 amino acids. CDR3 region: CASRRQGGTEAFF. The CDR3 nucleotides read TGTGCCAGCAGGAGACAGGGGGGCACTGAAGCTTTCTTT.